Many counts were recorded for the clone carrying this T cell receptor (beta chain). The data were taken from a study of T cells in Graves' hyperthyroidism and ophthalmopathy. Study details: Peripheral blood was taken when the disease was first diagnosed, before any treatment began.

Patients showing uncontrolled infection, other autoimmune disease, pregnancy or lactation were ineligible. It was RNA transcripts that yielded the amplified TCR beta CDR3 regions. TCR CDR3 underwent first-round RT-PCR with the HTBI primer set. TCRdb reanalysed the multiplex PCR reads using MiXCR and keeps one entry per CDR3 protein. Of hundreds of thousands of distinct CDR3 sequences listed, 20% are singletons. Germline-derived CDR1 and CDR2 are SGHAT and FQNNGV. The CDR3 consists of 16 residues. V was pared by 1 base and J by 0 bases, with 11 bases between. Sequencing was done on a sample of blood. The rearrangement uses TRBV11-2 and TRBJ2-3; D is unresolved. This clonotype was sampled from a man aged 30 to 39 with Graves' ophthalmopathy. CDR3 region: CASSLGLVTSTDTQYF. Written as DNA, the CDR3 is TGTGCCAGCAGCTTAGGGTTGGTGACTAGCACAGATACGCAGTATTTT.